This is a list of T cell receptor beta chains from one sample in a study of cytomegalovirus exposure and HLA in healthy donors. Libraries were prepared by immunoSEQ multiplex PCR; TCRdb keeps only in-frame clonotypes and omits some of them. The sample lists roughly 310,000 clones, approximately 88% occurring once. Sequenced material: PBMCs. These receptors were taken from a young man in good health and CMV-seronegative. The CDR3 runs from the conserved cysteine through the conserved F or W. Fields, in order: V gene, clone size, J gene, D gene, CDR3 DNA, CDR3 protein. D genes are given only for firm matches. Clone size, where shown, is once, few, many, or a class for clones that have expanded.

v_call: TRBV30
clone_size: -
j_call: TRBJ1-1
d_call: TRBD1
cdr3_nt: TGTGCCTGGAGGGGAGACAGGGGGACCACTGAAGCTTTCTTT
cdr3_aa: CAWRGDRGTTEAFF

v_call: TRBV19
clone_size: -
j_call: TRBJ1-2
d_call: TRBD1
cdr3_nt: TGTGCCAGTAGTATCCAACAGGGGGCTAACTATGGCTACACCTTC
cdr3_aa: CASSIQQGANYGYTF

v_call: TRBV10-3
clone_size: -
j_call: TRBJ1-4
d_call: TRBD1
cdr3_nt: TGTGCCATCAGTGGTGACAGGGTCGGTGAAAAACTGTTTTTT
cdr3_aa: CAISGDRVGEKLFF

v_call: TRBV7-7
clone_size: -
j_call: TRBJ1-1
d_call: TRBD1
cdr3_nt: TGTGCCAGCAGTCGGGACAGGAACACTGAAGCTTTCTTT
cdr3_aa: CASSRDRNTEAFF

v_call: TRBV25-1
clone_size: -
j_call: TRBJ1-5
d_call: -
cdr3_nt: TGTGCCAGCAGTGAATCAGGGAACAATCAGCCCCAGCATTTT
cdr3_aa: CASSESGNNQPQHF

v_call: TRBV10-3
clone_size: -
j_call: TRBJ2-5
d_call: TRBD2
cdr3_nt: TGTGCCATCAGTGGCGGACTAGCGGGGCTGGAGACCCAGTACTTC
cdr3_aa: CAISGGLAGLETQYF

v_call: TRBV18
clone_size: -
j_call: TRBJ2-2
d_call: TRBD1
cdr3_nt: TGTGCCAGCTCGACGGGACAGATTACCGGGGAGCTGTTTTTT
cdr3_aa: CASSTGQITGELFF

v_call: TRBV2
clone_size: -
j_call: TRBJ1-2
d_call: TRBD1
cdr3_nt: TGTGCCAGCAGCGTCGGACAGGGGGGCCTCTATGGCTACACCTTC
cdr3_aa: CASSVGQGGLYGYTF

v_call: TRBV14
clone_size: -
j_call: TRBJ2-2
d_call: -
cdr3_nt: TGTGCCAGCAGCTACAGGGTGAACACCGGGGAGCTGTTTTTT
cdr3_aa: CASSYRVNTGELFF

v_call: TRBV7-6
clone_size: once
j_call: TRBJ2-5
d_call: TRBD1
cdr3_nt: TGTGCCAGCAGCTATCCCGGAGGACAGGGGATGGAGACCCAGTACTTC
cdr3_aa: CASSYPGGQGMETQYF

v_call: TRBV6-5
clone_size: -
j_call: TRBJ1-6
d_call: -
cdr3_nt: TGTGCCAGCAGTTATGATGACAGTTTGAGCTCACCCCTCCACTTT
cdr3_aa: CASSYDDSLSSPLHF

v_call: TRBV2
clone_size: -
j_call: TRBJ1-2
d_call: -
cdr3_nt: TGTGCCAGCGGGAGGGACCCCTATGGCTACACCTTC
cdr3_aa: CASGRDPYGYTF

v_call: TRBV5-4
clone_size: -
j_call: TRBJ2-3
d_call: -
cdr3_nt: TGTGCCAGCATGGATAGCGATCGTAGCACAGATACGCAGTATTTT
cdr3_aa: CASMDSDRSTDTQYF

v_call: TRBV6-1
clone_size: once
j_call: TRBJ2-7
d_call: -
cdr3_nt: TGTGCCAGCAGTGAAGTCAGGGTGTTAGGCGAGCAGTACTTC
cdr3_aa: CASSEVRVLGEQYF

v_call: TRBV6-1
clone_size: many
j_call: TRBJ2-3
d_call: TRBD2
cdr3_nt: TGTGCCAGCAGTGAAGCAACCGGCGGGGGGCCCACAGATACGCAGTATTTT
cdr3_aa: CASSEATGGGPTDTQYF

v_call: TRBV7-9
clone_size: few
j_call: TRBJ1-2
d_call: -
cdr3_nt: TGTGCCAGCAGCCGAGGAGTAGGACAGAGTGTAGGTGGCTACACCTTC
cdr3_aa: CASSRGVGQSVGGYTF

v_call: TRBV12-5
clone_size: -
j_call: TRBJ1-2
d_call: TRBD1
cdr3_nt: TGTGCTAGTGGCTGGACAGGGGGCCTCTATGGCTACACCTTC
cdr3_aa: CASGWTGGLYGYTF

v_call: TRBV5-1
clone_size: -
j_call: TRBJ1-5
d_call: TRBD1
cdr3_nt: TGCGCCAGCAGCTTGGGGACGGGACAGTCCCTTGATCAGCCCCAGCATTTT
cdr3_aa: CASSLGTGQSLDQPQHF

v_call: TRBV7-2
clone_size: -
j_call: TRBJ2-4
d_call: -
cdr3_nt: TGTGCCAGCAGCTTCACGGGAAAAAACATTCAGTACTTC
cdr3_aa: CASSFTGKNIQYF

v_call: TRBV4-1
clone_size: -
j_call: TRBJ2-1
d_call: -
cdr3_nt: TGCGCCACCCTCGGGGAGAAGTCCTACAATGAGCAGTTCTTC
cdr3_aa: CATLGEKSYNEQFF

v_call: TRBV21-1
clone_size: -
j_call: TRBJ2-7
d_call: -
cdr3_nt: TGTGCCAGCAGCAAAGTTGCCGTTCAGGGGTTCGAGCAGTACTTC
cdr3_aa: CASSKVAVQGFEQYF

v_call: TRBV5-6
clone_size: -
j_call: TRBJ2-1
d_call: TRBD1
cdr3_nt: TGTGCCAGCAGCCTTACAGGGGGCAAGGGGAGTGAGCAGTTCTTC
cdr3_aa: CASSLTGGKGSEQFF

v_call: TRBV7-2
clone_size: -
j_call: TRBJ1-2
d_call: TRBD1
cdr3_nt: TGTGCCAGCAGCCGAGGACAGGGGGCAGTATATGGCTACACCTTC
cdr3_aa: CASSRGQGAVYGYTF

v_call: TRBV5-1
clone_size: -
j_call: TRBJ2-1
d_call: -
cdr3_nt: TGCGCCAGCAGCGGGGGGACTGGAAACTACAATGAGCAGTTCTTC
cdr3_aa: CASSGGTGNYNEQFF

v_call: TRBV18
clone_size: -
j_call: TRBJ2-5
d_call: TRBD2
cdr3_nt: TGTGCCAGCTCGCGGGGGTGGCAAGAGACCCAGTACTTC
cdr3_aa: CASSRGWQETQYF

v_call: TRBV11-2
clone_size: -
j_call: TRBJ2-7
d_call: TRBD1
cdr3_nt: TGTGCCAGCAGCCTGGACAGGCCGTCCTACGAGCAGTACTTC
cdr3_aa: CASSLDRPSYEQYF

v_call: TRBV29-1
clone_size: -
j_call: TRBJ2-5
d_call: TRBD1
cdr3_nt: TGCAGTTATTGGGGACAGGGGATCACGACCCAGTACTTC
cdr3_aa: CSYWGQGITTQYF

v_call: TRBV6-5
clone_size: few
j_call: TRBJ2-7
d_call: -
cdr3_nt: TGTGCCAGCAGGATACAGGGAACCTCCTACGAGCAGTACTTC
cdr3_aa: CASRIQGTSYEQYF

v_call: TRBV6-5
clone_size: -
j_call: TRBJ1-1
d_call: TRBD1
cdr3_nt: TGTGCCAGCAGCCACCGTCGACAGGGTGGTGAAGCTTTCTTT
cdr3_aa: CASSHRRQGGEAFF

v_call: TRBV5-1
clone_size: -
j_call: TRBJ2-7
d_call: -
cdr3_nt: TGCGCCAGCAGCCCCGGAGCTCCCTACGAGCAGTACTTC
cdr3_aa: CASSPGAPYEQYF

v_call: TRBV18
clone_size: -
j_call: TRBJ2-7
d_call: -
cdr3_nt: TGTGCCAGCCGGGAAAAGTACGAGCAGTACTTC
cdr3_aa: CASREKYEQYF

v_call: TRBV7-6
clone_size: once
j_call: TRBJ1-6
d_call: -
cdr3_nt: TGTGCCAGCAGCGTAACCCAGGGGCGCAAAGCCTCACCCCTCCACTTT
cdr3_aa: CASSVTQGRKASPLHF